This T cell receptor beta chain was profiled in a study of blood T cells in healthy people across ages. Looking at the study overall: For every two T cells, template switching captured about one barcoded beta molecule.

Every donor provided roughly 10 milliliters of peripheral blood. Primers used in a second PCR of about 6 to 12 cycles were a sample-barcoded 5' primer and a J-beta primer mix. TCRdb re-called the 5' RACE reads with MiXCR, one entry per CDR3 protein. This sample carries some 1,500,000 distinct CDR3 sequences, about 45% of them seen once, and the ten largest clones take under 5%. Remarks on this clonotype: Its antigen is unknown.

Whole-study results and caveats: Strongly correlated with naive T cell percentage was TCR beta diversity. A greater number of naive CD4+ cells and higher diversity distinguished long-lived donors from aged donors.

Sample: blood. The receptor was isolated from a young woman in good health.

The CDR3 region is CASRPGVYTEAFF. Written as DNA, the CDR3 is TGTGCCAGCAGACCAGGGGTTTACACTGAAGCTTTCTTT. This sequence joins TRBV6-2 or TRBV6-3 and TRBJ1-1, with D possibly matching TRBD1 (6 bases). Deletions cut 6 bases from V and 3 bases from J, with 11 bases between. Germline V gives CDR1 MNHEY, CDR2 SVGEGT. This CDR3 contains 13 residues.